This TCR beta chain was observed in a study of T cells in Graves' hyperthyroidism and ophthalmopathy. Trimming cost V 6 bases and J 1 base, with 11 bases left between them. The CDR3 sequence is 14 residues long. Germline V gene lookup returns CDR1 MNHNS and CDR2 SASEGT. This clonotype was detected a few times. Researchers amplified the TCR beta CDR3 regions from RNA transcripts. The HTBI set primed first-round TCR CDR3 RT-PCR. Using its own MiXCR run on the multiplex PCR reads, TCRdb lists one record per CDR3 protein. Among fewer than 700,000 distinct CDR3 sequences, 15% to 20% were seen once, and the ten largest hold 3.8%.

The receptor comes from a woman aged 30 to 39 with Graves' hyperthyroidism. The sample taken for sequencing was blood. The rearrangement joins TRBV6-1 to TRBJ2-3; TRBD2 is a possible D gene (6 bases). The CDR3 DNA sequence: TGTGCCAGCAGGGACTATCTCCGCACAGATACGCAGTATTTT. Residues: CASRDYLRTDTQYF.